The present entry profiles one T cell receptor (beta chain) with its context. Its antigen is as yet unknown. These data belong to a study of T cell responses to AZD1222 COVID-19 vaccine. Study outcomes and limitations: Females outnumbered males among donors, who were mostly white British; clonal diversity was possibly underestimated.

V lost 3 bases, J lost 6 bases, and 6 bases lay in between. This CDR3 spans 13 amino acids. Profiling relied on immunoSEQ multiplex PCR, and the TCRdb table lists in-frame clones only, not all of them. This sample carries tens of thousands of clones, around three quarters of them seen once, and the ten largest clones take about 46%. The clonotype comes from an adult who received the AZD1222 COVID-19 vaccine. The input for sequencing was peripheral blood, taken 28 days after the second AZD1222 dose. The chain links TRBV12-3 or TRBV12-4 to TRBJ1-6, with unresolved D. CDR3 in amino acids: CASSFNANSPLHF. In DNA, the CDR3 is TGTGCCAGCAGTTTTAATGCTAATTCACCCCTCCACTTT.